The next 27 T cell receptor beta chains were all read from a single sample in a study of T-cell memory formation after mild COVID-19. Via MiXCR, TCRdb re-called the 5' RACE reads, giving one row per CDR3 protein. The sample lists more than 400,000 distinct CDR3 sequences; 15% to 20% were seen once. The sample was PBMCs or a T cell subset sorted from them (not recorded which). Receptor source: an adult woman who had mild COVID-19 (a few samples of this study predate the infection). Cell type and time point are not known.

The chain carries TRBV5-5 and TRBJ1-5; unclear D gene. CDR1 and CDR2 (germline): SGHKS, YYEKEE (reference sequence). The CDR3 has 15 amino acids. V was trimmed by 4 bases and J by 4 bases, leaving 15 bases between them. The CDR3 sequence is CASSLDGRINQPQHF. The CDR3 DNA reads as TGTGCCAGCAGCCTCGACGGAAGGATAAATCAGCCCCAGCATTTT.

V gene TRBV4-3 combines with J gene TRBJ2-7; possibly TRBD2 for D (6 bases). CDR1 and CDR2 (germline): LGHNA, YSLEER. This CDR3 region has 12 residues. V was pared by 0 bases and J by 9 bases, with 9 bases between. CDR3 in amino acids: CASSQEGEAQYF. CDR3 sequence (DNA): TGCGCCAGCAGCCAAGAGGGGGAGGCGCAGTACTTC.

The V and J genes are TRBV7-4 and TRBJ1-5, with D possibly matching TRBD1 (5 bases). CDR3 size: 16 residues. Trimming removed 4 bases from V and 3 bases from J, with 16 bases in between. From germline, CDR1 is SGHVT and CDR2 SQSDAQ. The CDR3 DNA sequence: TGTGCCAGCAGCTCCCTGGGCTCAGGGTACAATCAGCCCCAGCATTTT. This translates into CASSSLGSGYNQPQHF.

There are a few counts of this clonotype. This chain connects TRBV2 to TRBJ2-7, with no clear D. Germline V gene sequence: CDR1 SNHLY, CDR2 FYNNEI. The CDR3 runs 16 residues. Trimming took 6 bases from V and 4 from J, leaving 22 bases between them. CDR3 nucleotide sequence: TGTGCCAGCAGCGGGTGGAAAGGACCGGCAAGTTACGAGCAGTACTTC. As protein: CASSGWKGPASYEQYF.

J is TRBJ2-7 and V is TRBV11-2; D unclear. From germline, CDR1 is SGHAT and CDR2 FQNNGV. V lost 5 bases and J 3 bases, leaving 11 bases between the germline ends. The CDR3 consists of 13 residues. The CDR3: CASSLGNFYEQYF. CDR3 bases: TGTGCCAGCAGCCTGGGGAACTTCTACGAGCAGTACTTC.

This clonotype was detected ten times or more. The chain employs TRBV5-6 and TRBJ2-5; TRBD1 agrees at 9 bases. The J segment lost 3 bases and the V segment lost 2 bases, leaving 2 bases of the junction unmatched. Germline V gene sequence: CDR1 SGHDT, CDR2 YYEEEE. The CDR3 has 14 amino acids. CDR3 sequence reads: CASSLGTGKETQYF. CDR3 bases: TGTGCCAGCAGCTTAGGGACAGGGAAAGAGACCCAGTACTTC.

The rearrangement joins TRBV7-8 to TRBJ1-4; 10 nucleotides agree with TRBD1. The length of the CDR3 is 14 residues. Losses at the gene ends were 3 bases for V and 7 bases for J; bases not matched to a gene: 2. Germline V gives CDR1 SGHVS, CDR2 FQNEAQ. The CDR3 nucleotides are TGTGCCAGCAGCTTCGGGACAGGGGTTGAAAAACTGTTTTTT. Its protein product is CASSFGTGVEKLFF. The variable domain in full, with the rest retrieved from reference TRBV7-8 and TRBJ1-4, is GAGVSQSPRYKVAKRGQDVALRCDPISGHVSLFWYQQALGQGPEFLTYFQNEAQLDKSGLPSDRFFAERPEGSVSTLKIQRTQQEDSAVYLCASSFGTGVEKLFFGSGTQLSVL.

The chain has TRBV7-9 and TRBJ2-1, with D perhaps TRBD2 (6 bases). V dropped 0 bases and J dropped 8 bases, with 11 bases sitting between them. There are 14 residues in the CDR3. Germline-derived CDR1 and CDR2 are SEHNR and FQNEAQ (reference sequence). DNA of the CDR3: TGTGCCAGCAGCTTAGCGGGAGGACTGTATGAGCAGTTCTTC. This translates into CASSLAGGLYEQFF.

This clonotype was found a few times. The chain uses TRBV24-1 and TRBJ2-1; 7 bases fit TRBD1. Losses at the gene ends were 7 bases for V and 0 bases for J; bases not matched to a gene: 2. The CDR3 extends over 14 amino acids. CDR1 and CDR2 from the germline V gene are KGHDR and SFDVKD. The CDR3, as DNA: TGTGCCACCAGCGGGGACAGCTCCTACAATGAGCAGTTCTTC. Encoded protein: CATSGDSSYNEQFF.

This clonotype was seen a few times. The chain employs TRBV5-1 and TRBJ2-2; D unclear. The CDR3 runs 16 residues. V lost 0 bases and J 4 bases, leaving 13 bases between the germline ends. From germline, CDR1 is SGHRS and CDR2 YFSETQ. The CDR3 reads CASSLGTGLRTGELFF. Here the CDR3 DNA reads TGCGCCAGCAGCTTGGGGACGGGTTTGCGCACCGGGGAGCTGTTTTTT.

This clonotype has more than one count but fewer than ten. The V call is TRBV5-6, the J call TRBJ2-1, with D perhaps TRBD2 (5 bases). Deletions cut 4 bases from V and 0 bases from J, with 14 bases between. Germline V gene sequence: CDR1 SGHDT, CDR2 YYEEEE. The CDR3 runs 16 residues. CDR3 region: CASSERRRSSYNEQFF. Here the CDR3 DNA reads TGTGCCAGCAGCGAGCGGCGGAGGAGCTCCTACAATGAGCAGTTCTTC.

This sequence joins TRBV24-1 and TRBJ2-3; 12 positions match TRBD2. The J segment lost 4 bases and the V segment lost 4 bases, leaving 5 bases of the junction unmatched. From germline, CDR1 is KGHDR and CDR2 SFDVKD. The CDR3 contains 16 residues. The CDR3 region has the DNA TGTGCCACCAGTGACCTGACTAGCGGGAGTTCAGATACGCAGTATTTT. Translating it yields CATSDLTSGSSDTQYF.

This clonotype was picked up a small number of times. The chain is built from TRBV5-1 and TRBJ1-4, with D unresolved. CDR3 length: 15 residues. Germline CDR1 is SGHRS and CDR2 is YFSETQ. Trimming left V 6 bases short and J 0 bases short, with 12 bases between. CDR3 residues: CASTEGGPTNEKLFF. The CDR3 nucleotides read TGCGCCAGCACGGAGGGCGGGCCAACTAATGAAAAACTGTTTTTT.

This clonotype was seen only a few times. V and J are TRBV14 and TRBJ2-7; possibly TRBD1 for D (5 bases). In germline, CDR1 is SGHDN, CDR2 FVKESK. The CDR3 spans 16 residues. V lost 0 bases, J lost 3 bases, and 15 bases lay in between. CDR3 sequence: CASSQDPKRGLYEQYF. In DNA, the CDR3 is TGTGCCAGCAGCCAAGATCCGAAAAGGGGCCTCTACGAGCAGTACTTC. Variable domain in full (rest from reference TRBV14 and TRBJ2-7): EAGVTQFPSHSVIEKGQTVTLRCDPISGHDNLYWYRRVMGKEIKFLLHFVKESKQDESGMPNNRFLAERTGGTYSTLKVQPAELEDSGVYFCASSQDPKRGLYEQYFGPGTRLTVT.

This clonotype has a count of ten or more. The chain combines TRBV3-1 with TRBJ2-5; 9 positions agree with TRBD2. V lost 1 base, J lost 5 bases, and 5 bases stayed unmatched. CDR3 length: 15 amino acids. Germline loops: CDR1 LGHDT, CDR2 YNNKEL (reference sequence). The CDR3: CASSQVRTSVETQYF. The CDR3 DNA sequence: TGTGCCAGCAGCCAAGTCCGGACTAGCGTCGAGACCCAGTACTTC.

The V gene is TRBV9, the J gene TRBJ1-1; TRBD1 is a possible D gene (6 bases). The V end lost 7 bases, the J end lost 4 bases, and 14 bases lay between the germline ends. Per germline, CDR1 SGDLS and CDR2 YYNGEE. This CDR3 has 13 residues. The CDR3 sequence is CASGRGAGTEAFF. CDR3 coding DNA: TGTGCCAGCGGCCGGGGGGCGGGCACTGAAGCTTTCTTT.

In its sample, this clonotype was seen a few times. CDR3 residues: CASSLTGRTGDNSPLHF. DNA for the CDR3: TGTGCCAGCAGCTTGACGGGGAGGACAGGGGATAATTCACCCCTCCACTTT. The V and J genes are TRBV5-4 and TRBJ1-6, with 9 bases identical to TRBD1. Germline CDR1 reads SGHNT; CDR2 reads YYREEE (reference sequence). Losses at the gene ends were 1 base for V and 5 bases for J; bases not matched to a gene: 7. The CDR3 loop spans 17 amino acids.

V is TRBV12-3 or TRBV12-4 and J is TRBJ1-2; D is unclear. The CDR3 runs to 12 residues. V lost 8 bases to trimming and J lost 8 bases, with 15 bases between them. CDR3 DNA: TGTGCCAGCTATAGGCATCCTGGGGGCTACACCTTC. Residues: CASYRHPGGYTF.

In its sample, this clonotype was seen many times. CDR3 sequence (DNA): TGTGCCAGCAGCTTCATCCGGGACGCGCACAATGAGCAGTTCTTC. It encodes CASSFIRDAHNEQFF. The V and J genes are TRBV7-9 and TRBJ2-1; D may match TRBD1 or TRBD2 (5 bases each). The V and J ends lost 3 bases and 5 bases respectively, with 14 bases between them. This CDR3 comprises 15 residues. The germline V gene encodes CDR1 SEHNR and CDR2 FQNEAQ (reference sequence).

This clonotype was recorded a few times. V gene TRBV7-8 combines with J gene TRBJ2-4, with D possibly being TRBD2 (5 bases). Germline assignment: CDR1 SGHVS and CDR2 FQNEAQ. There are 18 residues in the CDR3. Trimming shortened V by 2 bases and J by 5 bases, and 22 bases separated the two germline ends. CDR3 in amino acids: CASSLPPWRRVKENIQYF. The CDR3 coding sequence is TGTGCCAGCAGCTTACCCCCGTGGAGGCGAGTTAAGGAAAACATTCAGTACTTC.

This clonotype showed up just a few times. This chain links TRBV25-1 with TRBJ2-7; no firm D call. CDR1 is MGHDK and CDR2 is SYGVNS in the germline V gene. The CDR3 runs 17 residues. The V gene lost 6 bases and the J gene lost 2 bases, with 23 bases spanning the gap. For the CDR3, the DNA is TGTGCCAGCAGCCCCCTGGGTTACGGCATAACCACCTACGAGCAGTACTTC. Its protein product is CASSPLGYGITTYEQYF.

The rearrangement joins TRBV5-1 to TRBJ1-1; D uncertain. Trimming cost V 4 bases and J 0 bases, with 10 bases left between them. The CDR3 has 14 residues. The germline V gene has CDR1 SGHRS and CDR2 YFSETQ. The CDR3 sequence: CASSPRGMNTEAFF. CDR3 in DNA: TGCGCCAGCAGCCCCCGCGGGATGAACACTGAAGCTTTCTTT.

This chain joins TRBV3-1 and TRBJ2-7; D remains unclear. V shed 0 bases and J shed 7 bases, with 16 bases lying between them. Germline values: CDR1 LGHDT, CDR2 YNNKEL (reference sequence). The CDR3 sequence is 15 residues long. DNA for the CDR3: TGTGCCAGCAGCCAAGATTGGAGTCTTCGTGGGGAGCAGTACTTC. Translation: CASSQDWSLRGEQYF.

This clonotype was counted only a few times. The rearrangement uses TRBV6-6 and TRBJ1-2, with a tentative D call TRBD1 (6 bases). This CDR3 comprises 12 residues. The germline V gene encodes CDR1 MNHNY and CDR2 SVGAGI (reference sequence). Trimming took 4 bases from V and 8 from J, leaving 11 bases between them. The CDR3 nucleotides read TGTGCCAGCAGTTTCAGGGGAAACGGCTACACCTTC. The encoded protein is CASSFRGNGYTF.

The chain is built from TRBV10-2 and TRBJ2-7; TRBD1 or TRBD2 may be the D gene (5 bases each). Between the trimmed V and J ends, which lost 7 bases and 3 bases, there was a span of 22 bases. This CDR3 spans 16 amino acids. CDR1 WSHSY and CDR2 SAAADI come from the germline V gene. CDR3 residues: CASKLSGTAVDYEQYF. CDR3 in DNA: TGCGCCAGCAAACTCTCCGGGACGGCAGTCGACTACGAGCAGTACTTC.

There are a few counts of this clonotype. The gene calls are TRBV30 and TRBJ1-1; a possible D gene is TRBD1 (5 bases). The CDR3 runs 15 residues. Germline values: CDR1 GTSNPN, CDR2 SVGIG (reference sequence). Deletions cut 1 base from V and 5 bases from J, with 17 bases between. In DNA, the CDR3 is TGTGCCTGGAGTGCACCTAGGGGCGCGAAGACTGAAGCTTTCTTT. It is translated as CAWSAPRGAKTEAFF.

The genes are TRBV5-1 and TRBJ2-1; the D gene is possibly TRBD2 (6 bases). CDR3 length: 13 amino acids. The germline V gene has CDR1 SGHRS and CDR2 YFSETQ. The germline V and J ends were trimmed by 4 bases and 8 bases, with 13 bases remaining between them. The DNA for the CDR3 is TGCGCCAGCAGCCGTTTTGGGAGGTATGAGCAGTTCTTC. Translated: CASSRFGRYEQFF.